The 25 T cell receptor beta chains reported below all come from one sample, sequenced in a study of T cell clones after liver transplantation. The protocol was immunoSEQ multiplex PCR, while the TCRdb copy is restricted to in-frame clones and leaves out a portion. The sample lists around 70,000 clones; approximately 92% were seen once. This specimen consisted of CD4+ T cells from blood, obtained approximately 25 months after liver transplant. Receptor source: a human patient who received a liver transplant. The graft donor may be the source of some T cells.

The V call is TRBV2, the J call TRBJ2-7; no clear D gene. The ends were cut back, 3 bases at V and 3 bases at J, with 3 bases in the middle. The CDR3 consists of 11 residues. Germline assignment: CDR1 SNHLY and CDR2 FYNNEI. The CDR3 sequence is CASSEVYEQYF. CDR3 coding DNA: TGTGCCAGCAGTGAGGTCTACGAGCAGTACTTC. Variable domain in full (rest from reference TRBV2 and TRBJ2-7): EPEVTQTPSHQVTQMGQEVILRCVPISNHLYFYWYRQILGQKVEFLVSFYNNEISEKSEIFDDQFSVERPDGSNFTLKIRSTKLEDSAMYFCASSEVYEQYFGPGTRLTVT.

CDR3 nucleotide sequence: TGTGCCAGCAGCCAAGGGTTAGGGCTAGCGGGAGTCCTAGGTAAAAGCTCTGGGGCCAACGTCCTGACTTTC. Translated: CASSQGLGLAGVLGKSSGANVLTF. V is TRBV4-2 and J is TRBJ2-6; 10 bases align to TRBD2. The length of the CDR3 is 24 residues. Losses at the gene ends were 1 base for V and 0 bases for J; bases not matched to a gene: 21. In germline, CDR1 is LGHNA, CDR2 YNFKEQ.

This chain links TRBV7-8 with TRBJ1-5; D remains ambiguous. With 1 base removed from V and 4 bases from J, the gap between germline ends came to 11 bases. The CDR3 spans 15 residues. Germline CDR1 is SGHVS and CDR2 is FQNEAQ. CDR3 in amino acids: CASSLGGSANQPQHF. CDR3 DNA sequence: TGTGCCAGCAGCTTAGGTGGTTCCGCAAATCAGCCCCAGCATTTT.

The V and J genes are TRBV4-1 and TRBJ1-2, with D possibly TRBD1 on 5 matching bases. The CDR3 sequence is 15 residues long. Between the trimmed V and J ends, which lost 2 bases and 0 bases, there was a span of 10 bases. CDR1 is MGHRA, CDR2 YSYEKL, per germline. CDR3 nucleotides: TGCGCCAGCAGCCAATATGCAGGGCCTAACTATGGCTACACCTTC. Translation gives CASSQYAGPNYGYTF.

The chain is built from TRBV30 and TRBJ2-7; D is uncertain. This CDR3 has 12 amino acids. Trimming removed 2 bases at V and 4 bases at J, with 9 bases between. From germline, CDR1 is GTSNPN and CDR2 SVGIG (reference sequence). The CDR3 sequence is CAWSPIRYEQYF. DNA for the CDR3: TGTGCCTGGAGTCCTATTAGATACGAGCAGTACTTC.

This clone appeared a few times. The rearrangement joins TRBV5-1 to TRBJ1-1, with a possible D match to TRBD1 (6 bases). The CDR3 runs to 14 residues. Between the trimmed V and J ends, which lost 4 bases and 0 bases, there was a span of 10 bases. CDR1 SGHRS and CDR2 YFSETQ come from the germline V gene. CDR3 in DNA: TGCGCCAGCAGCCCCGACAGGTTGAACACTGAAGCTTTCTTT. Translation gives CASSPDRLNTEAFF.

The chain employs TRBV6-5 and TRBJ2-1; 8 bases map to TRBD1. The CDR3 runs to 15 residues. Trimming removed 6 bases from V and 8 bases from J; junction bases left unmatched: 12. Germline CDR1 and CDR2: MNHEY and SVGAGI. The CDR3 DNA follows: TGTGCCAGCAGATCAGGACAGGGATGGGGTGATGAGCAGTTCTTC. Amino acid sequence: CASRSGQGWGDEQFF.

J is TRBJ2-1 and V is TRBV5-8; no clear D. Germline loops: CDR1 SGHTS, CDR2 YDEGEE. V gave up 0 bases and J gave up 8 bases, with 9 bases separating them. The CDR3 totals 13 residues. CDR3 loop: CASSLGGPYEQFF. The CDR3 DNA follows: TGTGCCAGCAGCTTGGGGGGTCCCTATGAGCAGTTCTTC.

The chain is built from TRBV27 and TRBJ2-1, with D possibly matching TRBD1 (5 bases). The CDR3 extends over 14 amino acids. Germline CDR1 and CDR2: MNHEY and SMNVEV (reference sequence). V shed 4 bases and J shed 1 base, with 8 bases lying between them. This CDR3 is CASSYRSSYNEQFF. Written as DNA, the CDR3 is TGTGCCAGCAGTTACAGGTCGTCCTACAATGAGCAGTTCTTC.

The V and J genes are TRBV19 and TRBJ1-4; maybe TRBD1 (6 bases). Trimming cost V 3 bases and J 6 bases, with 14 bases left between them. The CDR3 has 15 amino acids. The germline V gene has CDR1 LNHDA and CDR2 SQIVND (reference sequence). The CDR3 DNA reads TGTGCCAGTAGTATTAGTGGGGGCCGGGATGAAAAACTGTTTTTT. Its protein product is CASSISGGRDEKLFF.

The chain uses TRBV7-9 and TRBJ1-2; TRBD1 aligns across 7 bases. J gave up 8 bases and V 4 bases, and 10 bases lay outside the gene matches. CDR1 and CDR2 from the germline V gene are SEHNR and FQNEAQ (reference sequence). This CDR3 spans 14 amino acids. As DNA, the CDR3 is TGTGCCAGCAGCTGGAGCCGACAGGGAGGGGGCTACACCTTC. As protein: CASSWSRQGGGYTF.

This chain connects TRBV12-5 to TRBJ2-1; maybe TRBD1 (5 bases). Germline V gene sequence: CDR1 LGHNT, CDR2 FRNRAP. The CDR3 sequence is 11 residues long. V lost 6 bases, J lost 10 bases, and 10 bases lay in between. The CDR3 reads CASGPGREQFF. CDR3 coding DNA: TGTGCTAGTGGCCCAGGGCGAGAGCAGTTCTTC.

The chain links TRBV7-7 to TRBJ2-1; 10 bases agree with TRBD2. The germline V gene has CDR1 SSHAT and CDR2 FNYEAQ (reference sequence). This CDR3 contains 16 residues. Trimming at V came to 2 bases and at J to 5 bases, leaving 6 bases not matched to a gene. CDR3: CASSLLSSGGDNEQFF. The CDR3 coding sequence is TGTGCCAGCAGCTTATTATCCAGCGGGGGGGACAATGAGCAGTTCTTC.

The rearrangement joins TRBV7-9 to TRBJ2-5; D uncertain. The J call may be incorrect, as the DNA end agrees better with TRBJ2-7. The CDR3 spans 12 residues. The germline gives CDR1 SEHNR, CDR2 FQNEAQ (reference sequence). In DNA form, the CDR3 reads TGTGCCAGCAGCTTAGTATCGACCGAGCAGTACTTC. Its protein is CASSLVSTEQYF.

The chain is built from TRBV19 and TRBJ2-2; maybe TRBD2 (6 bases). V was shortened by 3 bases and J by 7 bases, with 18 bases between the two germline ends. Per the germline V gene, CDR1 is LNHDA and CDR2 is SQIVND (reference sequence). This CDR3 has 16 amino acids. In DNA, the CDR3 is TGTGCCAGTAGTATGAGGGCGGGATTGATCGGCGGGGAGCTGTTTTTT. It translates to CASSMRAGLIGGELFF.

The chain couples TRBV6-5 to TRBJ1-5; D possibly corresponds to TRBD1 (5 bases). The CDR3 sequence is 14 residues long. V was clipped by 5 bases and J by 6 bases, with 14 bases between them. Per the germline V gene, CDR1 is MNHEY and CDR2 is SVGAGI. This CDR3 reads CASSRAGGGQPQHF. The CDR3 coding sequence is TGTGCCAGCAGTAGGGCAGGCGGGGGTCAGCCCCAGCATTTT.

The genes are TRBV7-9 and TRBJ2-7, with D possibly being TRBD1 (6 bases). CDR1 is SEHNR and CDR2 is FQNEAQ in the germline V gene (reference sequence). Trimming left V 5 bases short and J 0 bases short, with 11 bases between. This CDR3 is 14 amino acids long. The CDR3 DNA is TGTGCCAGCAGCCCCGGACAGAACTCCTACGAGCAGTACTTC. This codes for CASSPGQNSYEQYF.

The V call is TRBV9, the J call TRBJ2-2, with 9 bases that match TRBD1. The junction had 8 bases not matched to a gene; V was cut back by 1 base and J by 4 bases. This CDR3 has 17 amino acids. The V gene's germline CDR1 is SGDLS and CDR2 YYNGEE. CDR3 protein: CASSVLGQGASTGELFF. The CDR3, as DNA: TGTGCCAGCAGCGTACTGGGACAGGGTGCGAGCACCGGGGAGCTGTTTTTT.

This chain uses TRBV28 with TRBJ2-1, with 7 bases lining up with TRBD1. Germline CDR1 and CDR2: MDHEN and SYDVKM. CDR3 length equals 13 residues. V lost 6 bases to trimming and J lost 4 bases; unmatched junction nucleotides: 3. The CDR3 protein is CASSRDSYNEQFF. The CDR3 DNA reads as TGTGCCAGCAGCAGGGACAGTTACAATGAGCAGTTCTTC.

The chain links TRBV4-3 to TRBJ2-7; TRBD1 agrees at 8 bases. Germline-derived CDR1 and CDR2 are LGHNA and YSLEER. With V trimmed by 0 bases and J by 5 bases, 6 bases remained unmatched. The CDR3 is made up of 15 amino acids. CDR3 nucleotides: TGCGCCAGCAGCCAAGAATGGACAGGGTTCCACGAGCAGTACTTC. It translates to CASSQEWTGFHEQYF.

The chain links TRBV5-1 to TRBJ2-3; 13 bases agree with TRBD2. Germline-derived CDR1 and CDR2 are SGHRS and YFSETQ. There are 14 residues in the CDR3. With V trimmed by 7 bases and J by 3 bases, 2 bases remained unmatched. CDR3: CASGLAGVTDTQYF. The CDR3 coding sequence is TGCGCCAGCGGACTAGCGGGAGTGACAGATACGCAGTATTTT. The full variable domain, in which reference TRBV5-1 and TRBJ2-3 provide the parts outside the CDR3, is KAGVTQTPRYLIKTRGQQVTLSCSPISGHRSVSWYQQTPGQGLQFLFEYFSETQRNKGNFPGRFSGRQFSNSRSEMNVSTLELGDSALYLCASGLAGVTDTQYFGPGTRLTVL.

The chain uses TRBV19 and TRBJ2-1; 7 nucleotides agree with TRBD2. With V trimmed by 5 bases and J by 6 bases, 7 bases remained unmatched. The CDR3 totals 14 residues. CDR1 and CDR2 (germline): LNHDA, SQIVND (reference sequence). The CDR3 sequence: CASSPGLVGNEQFF. Written as DNA, the CDR3 is TGTGCCAGTAGTCCCGGACTAGTCGGCAATGAGCAGTTCTTC. The entire variable domain, with the rest obtained from reference TRBV19 and TRBJ2-1, is as follows: DGGITQSPKYLFRKEGQNVTLSCEQNLNHDAMYWYRQDPGQGLRLIYYSQIVNDFQKGDIAEGYSVSREKKESFPLTVTSAQKNPTAFYLCASSPGLVGNEQFFGPGTRLTVL.

The V and J genes are TRBV19 and TRBJ2-1, with 7 bases fitting TRBD2. V was pared by 3 bases and J by 6 bases, with 14 bases of the junction left unmatched. Per germline, CDR1 LNHDA and CDR2 SQIVND (reference sequence). This CDR3 comprises 17 residues. In DNA form, the CDR3 reads TGTGCCAGTAGTATCTCCTTTTCGGGACTAAACCCCAATGAGCAGTTCTTC. Amino acids: CASSISFSGLNPNEQFF. Filled out from reference TRBV19 and TRBJ2-1, the complete variable domain reads DGGITQSPKYLFRKEGQNVTLSCEQNLNHDAMYWYRQDPGQGLRLIYYSQIVNDFQKGDIAEGYSVSREKKESFPLTVTSAQKNPTAFYLCASSISFSGLNPNEQFFGPGTRLTVL.

This chain joins TRBV5-1 and TRBJ2-1; 10 bases align to TRBD2. Trimming at V came to 1 base and at J to 9 bases, leaving 7 bases not matched to a gene. Germline V lookup: CDR1 SGHRS, CDR2 YFSETQ. CDR3 size: 15 residues. DNA for the CDR3: TGCGCCAGCAGCTTGACAGCGGGAGGGCCCCCTGAGCAGTTCTTC. The encoded protein is CASSLTAGGPPEQFF. The full variable domain, its missing parts supplied by reference TRBV5-1 and TRBJ2-1, is KAGVTQTPRYLIKTRGQQVTLSCSPISGHRSVSWYQQTPGQGLQFLFEYFSETQRNKGNFPGRFSGRQFSNSRSEMNVSTLELGDSALYLCASSLTAGGPPEQFFGPGTRLTVL.

The chain recombines TRBV11-2 with TRBJ2-5; D gene uncertain. The germline V gene encodes CDR1 SGHAT and CDR2 FQNNGV. The CDR3 covers 14 residues. V lost 5 bases and J lost 1, with 11 bases in between. CDR3 DNA sequence: TGTGCCAGCAGCCCCGCGTCATTCCAAGAGACCCAGTACTTC. Its protein is CASSPASFQETQYF.